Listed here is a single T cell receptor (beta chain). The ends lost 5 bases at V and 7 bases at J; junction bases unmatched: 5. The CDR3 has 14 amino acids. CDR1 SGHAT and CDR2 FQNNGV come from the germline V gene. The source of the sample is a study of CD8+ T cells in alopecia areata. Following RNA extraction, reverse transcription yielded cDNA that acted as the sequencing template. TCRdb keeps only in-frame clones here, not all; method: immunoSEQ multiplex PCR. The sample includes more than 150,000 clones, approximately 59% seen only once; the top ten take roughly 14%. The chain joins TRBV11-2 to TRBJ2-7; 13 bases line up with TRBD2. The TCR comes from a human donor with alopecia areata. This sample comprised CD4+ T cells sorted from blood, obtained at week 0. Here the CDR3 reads CASSTSGGAQEQYF. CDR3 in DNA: TGTGCCAGCAGCACTAGCGGGGGGGCCCAGGAGCAGTACTTC. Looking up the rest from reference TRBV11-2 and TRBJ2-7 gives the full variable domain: EAGVAQSPRYKIIEKRQSVAFWCNPISGHATLYWYQQILGQGPKLLIQFQNNGVVDDSQLPKDRFSAERLKGVDSTLKIQPAKLEDSAVYLCASSTSGGAQEQYFGPGTRLTVT.